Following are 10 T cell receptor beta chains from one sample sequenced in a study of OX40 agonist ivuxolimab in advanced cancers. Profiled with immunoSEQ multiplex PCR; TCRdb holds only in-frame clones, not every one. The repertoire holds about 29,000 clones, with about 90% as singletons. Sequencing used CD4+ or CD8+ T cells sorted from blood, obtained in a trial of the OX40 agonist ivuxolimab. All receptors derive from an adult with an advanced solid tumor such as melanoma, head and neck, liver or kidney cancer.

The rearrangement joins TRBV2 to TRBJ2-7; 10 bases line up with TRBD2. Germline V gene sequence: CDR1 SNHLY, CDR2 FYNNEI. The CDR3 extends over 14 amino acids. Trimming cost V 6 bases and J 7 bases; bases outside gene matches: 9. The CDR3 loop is CASSPGLATEEQYF. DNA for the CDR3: TGTGCCAGCAGCCCGGGACTAGCGACGGAGGAGCAGTACTTC.

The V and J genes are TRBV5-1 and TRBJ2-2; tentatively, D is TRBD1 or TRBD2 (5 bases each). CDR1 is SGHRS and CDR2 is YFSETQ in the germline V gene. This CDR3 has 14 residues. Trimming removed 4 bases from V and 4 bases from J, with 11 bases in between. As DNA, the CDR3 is TGCGCCAGCAGCAGTGAGGGGTTCACCGGGGAGCTGTTTTTT. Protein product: CASSSEGFTGELFF.

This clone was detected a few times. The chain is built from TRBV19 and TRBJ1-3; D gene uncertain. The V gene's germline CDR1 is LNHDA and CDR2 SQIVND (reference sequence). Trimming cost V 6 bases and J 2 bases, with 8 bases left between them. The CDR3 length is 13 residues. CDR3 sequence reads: CASSQVPGNTIYF. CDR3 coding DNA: TGTGCCAGTAGCCAGGTACCTGGAAACACCATATATTTT.

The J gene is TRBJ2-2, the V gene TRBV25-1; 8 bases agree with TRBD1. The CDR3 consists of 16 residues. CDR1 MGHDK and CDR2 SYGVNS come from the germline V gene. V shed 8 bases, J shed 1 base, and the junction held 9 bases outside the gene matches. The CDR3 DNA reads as TGTGCCAGCGCACCCTCCGGGACAGGGAACACCGGGGAGCTGTTTTTT. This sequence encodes CASAPSGTGNTGELFF. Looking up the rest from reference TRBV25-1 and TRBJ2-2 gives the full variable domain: EADIYQTPRYLVIGTGKKITLECSQTMGHDKMYWYQQDPGMELHLIHYSYGVNSTEKGDLSSESTVSRIRTEHFPLTLESARPSHTSQYLCASAPSGTGNTGELFFGEGSRLTVL.

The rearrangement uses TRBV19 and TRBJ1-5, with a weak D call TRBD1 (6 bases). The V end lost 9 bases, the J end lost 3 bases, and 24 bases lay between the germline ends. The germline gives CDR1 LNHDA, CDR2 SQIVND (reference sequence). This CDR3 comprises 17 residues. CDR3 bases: TGTGCCAGCACAAAACGAGGCGGACAGTCCTTCAATCAGCCCCAGCATTTT. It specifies CASTKRGGQSFNQPQHF.

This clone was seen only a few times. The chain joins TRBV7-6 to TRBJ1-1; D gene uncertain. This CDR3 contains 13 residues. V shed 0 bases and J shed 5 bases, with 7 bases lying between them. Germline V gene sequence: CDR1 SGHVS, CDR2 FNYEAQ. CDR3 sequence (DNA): TGTGCCAGCAGCTTAGCGAGCGGAACTGAAGCTTTCTTT. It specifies CASSLASGTEAFF.

The CDR3 is CASSLDYYEQYF. The CDR3 nucleotides read TGTGCCAGCAGCTTAGATTACTACGAGCAGTACTTC. The chain is built from TRBV11-2 and TRBJ2-7; D gene ambiguous. The germline V and J ends were trimmed by 0 bases and 3 bases, with 3 bases remaining between them. The CDR3 spans 12 residues. The V gene's germline CDR1 is SGHAT and CDR2 FQNNGV.

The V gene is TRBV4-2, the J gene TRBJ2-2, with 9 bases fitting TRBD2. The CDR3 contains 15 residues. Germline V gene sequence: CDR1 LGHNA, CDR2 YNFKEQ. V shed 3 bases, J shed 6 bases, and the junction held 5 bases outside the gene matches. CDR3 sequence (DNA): TGTGCCAGCAGCCACAGCGGGGGGTTCGCCGGGGAGCTGTTTTTT. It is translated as CASSHSGGFAGELFF.

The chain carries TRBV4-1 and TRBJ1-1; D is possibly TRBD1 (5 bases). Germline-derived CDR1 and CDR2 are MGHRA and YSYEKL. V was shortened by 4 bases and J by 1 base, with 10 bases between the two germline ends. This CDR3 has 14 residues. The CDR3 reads CASSLREQNTEAFF. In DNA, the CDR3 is TGCGCCAGCAGCCTCAGGGAGCAGAACACTGAAGCTTTCTTT.

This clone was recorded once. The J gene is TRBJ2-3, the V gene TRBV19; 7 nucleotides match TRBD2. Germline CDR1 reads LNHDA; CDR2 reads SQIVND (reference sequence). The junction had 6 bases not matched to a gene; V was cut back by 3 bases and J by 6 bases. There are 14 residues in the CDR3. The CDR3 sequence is CASSIHWEGDTQYF. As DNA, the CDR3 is TGTGCCAGTAGTATCCATTGGGAGGGGGATACGCAGTATTTT.